Listed below are T cell receptor beta chains from one sample, sequenced in a study of T cells in narcolepsy. Assay: immunoSEQ multiplex PCR; the TCRdb copy retains only in-frame clones and omits some. Of about 40,000 clones listed, 70% to 90% are singletons. The sample was CD45RA- memory CD4+ T cells from PBMCs. Receptors were obtained from a human donor with narcolepsy. Both conserved end residues are part of each CDR3. The order of the fields is D gene, J gene, clone size, V gene, CDR3 DNA, CDR3 protein. D genes are given only for firm matches. A row's size may be missing; if present it is once, few, many or a size class.

d_gene: -; j_gene: TRBJ2-7; abundance: -; v_gene: TRBV6-6; CDR3nt: TGTGCCAGCAGTCCCAGAAGCGAGCAGTACTTC; CDR3aa: CASSPRSEQYF
d_gene: -; j_gene: TRBJ2-7; abundance: -; v_gene: TRBV6-1; CDR3nt: TGTGCCAGCAGCGAAGGGTACGAGCAGTACTTC; CDR3aa: CASSEGYEQYF
d_gene: TRBD2; j_gene: TRBJ2-1; abundance: -; v_gene: TRBV11-2; CDR3nt: TGTGCCAGCAATGGCGGGGGTGGGCAGTTCTTC; CDR3aa: CASNGGGGQFF
d_gene: TRBD1; j_gene: TRBJ1-2; abundance: -; v_gene: TRBV4-3; CDR3nt: TGCGCCAGCAGCCAAGATCTGGGCTCCAGGGGGATTGGTGGCTACACCTTC; CDR3aa: CASSQDLGSRGIGGYTF
d_gene: TRBD1; j_gene: TRBJ1-3; abundance: -; v_gene: TRBV10-3; CDR3nt: TGTGCCATCAGTGGGACAGGGGCTGGAAACACCATATATTTT; CDR3aa: CAISGTGAGNTIYF
d_gene: -; j_gene: TRBJ1-1; abundance: few; v_gene: TRBV19; CDR3nt: TGTGCCAGTAAGCCCGTATTGAACACTGAAGCTTTCTTT; CDR3aa: CASKPVLNTEAFF
d_gene: TRBD2; j_gene: TRBJ2-2; abundance: once; v_gene: TRBV10-2; CDR3nt: TGCGCCACTAGACTAGCGGGAGCGGGGACCGGGGAGCTGTTTTTT; CDR3aa: CATRLAGAGTGELFF
d_gene: -; j_gene: TRBJ2-5; abundance: -; v_gene: TRBV5-8; CDR3nt: TGTGCCAGCAGCGCAGGGACATTTGGATCAGAGACCCAGTACTTC; CDR3aa: CASSAGTFGSETQYF
d_gene: -; j_gene: TRBJ1-1; abundance: -; v_gene: TRBV27; CDR3nt: TGTGCCAGCAGCCCCCAGCCGTGGAACACTGAAGCTTTCTTT; CDR3aa: CASSPQPWNTEAFF
d_gene: -; j_gene: TRBJ2-7; abundance: -; v_gene: TRBV5-1; CDR3nt: TGCGCCAGCAGCTTGGCCTTGTCAAATGGGGTTAGCGAGCAGTACTTC; CDR3aa: CASSLALSNGVSEQYF
d_gene: -; j_gene: TRBJ2-1; abundance: -; v_gene: TRBV5-6; CDR3nt: TGTGCCAGCAGCCCAGGGGACACGGCAAGCGCATACAATGAGCAGTTCTTC; CDR3aa: CASSPGDTASAYNEQFF
d_gene: TRBD2; j_gene: TRBJ2-1; abundance: -; v_gene: TRBV5-1; CDR3nt: TGCGCCAGCAGCCCAACTAGCGGCTCGTCGAATGAGCAGTTCTTC; CDR3aa: CASSPTSGSSNEQFF
d_gene: TRBD1; j_gene: TRBJ1-5; abundance: -; v_gene: TRBV2; CDR3nt: TGTGCCAGCAGAGACGGGACAGGCAATCAGCCCCAGCATTTT; CDR3aa: CASRDGTGNQPQHF
d_gene: TRBD1; j_gene: TRBJ2-7; abundance: -; v_gene: TRBV11-1; CDR3nt: TGTGCCAGCAGCTTAGGGGGACAGGGATACGAGCAGTACTTC; CDR3aa: CASSLGGQGYEQYF
d_gene: -; j_gene: TRBJ2-1; abundance: -; v_gene: TRBV2; CDR3nt: TGTGCCAGCAGAGCTCAGGGTGGCACCTCGGGGGCACAGTTCTTC; CDR3aa: CASRAQGGTSGAQFF
d_gene: -; j_gene: TRBJ2-1; abundance: -; v_gene: TRBV10-3; CDR3nt: TGTGCCATCAGTGCTGGTTTTATTAGCTCCTACAATGAGCAGTTCTTC; CDR3aa: CAISAGFISSYNEQFF
d_gene: -; j_gene: TRBJ1-2; abundance: -; v_gene: TRBV5-5; CDR3nt: TGTGCCAGCAGCTTGTCCCTGGACTATGGCTACACCTTC; CDR3aa: CASSLSLDYGYTF
d_gene: -; j_gene: TRBJ1-5; abundance: -; v_gene: TRBV4-1; CDR3nt: TGCGCCAGCAGCGAAGCCAACTTGGGGACCCGCAATCAGCCCCAGCATTTT; CDR3aa: CASSEANLGTRNQPQHF
d_gene: -; j_gene: TRBJ1-6; abundance: -; v_gene: TRBV19; CDR3nt: TGTGCCAGTAGTGTCAGGAATTCACCCCTCCACTTT; CDR3aa: CASSVRNSPLHF
d_gene: -; j_gene: TRBJ1-2; abundance: -; v_gene: TRBV28; CDR3nt: TGTGCCAGCGGCGGACAGTTCTATGGCTACACCTTC; CDR3aa: CASGGQFYGYTF